This T cell receptor beta chain comes out of a study of cytomegalovirus exposure and HLA in healthy donors. Findings and caveats of the study: Fewer N-insertions than the approximately 700-donor mean were reportedly shown by an Asian-associated ancestry cluster in a later analysis. Certain indistinguishable V segments, among them TRBV6-2 and TRBV6-3, were excluded.

The CDR3 consists of 15 residues. The germline V gene has CDR1 MNHEY and CDR2 SVGAGI. J was trimmed by 2 bases and V by 4 bases; bases with no gene match: 7. The sample holds one count of this clone. As yet, its antigen is unknown. The PCR ran on 60 Vbeta and 13 Jbeta primers. This table comes from immunoSEQ multiplex PCR, and its TCRdb copy is limited to in-frame clones, with some not included. This repertoire shows roughly 96,000 clones, about four fifths found once; its top ten account for 11% to 15%. The sequencing input was PBMCs. This receptor was taken from a woman in her 70s in good health and CMV-seropositive. The chain recombines TRBV6-5 with TRBJ2-7; TRBD1 matches at 8 bases. Written as DNA, the CDR3 is TGTGCCAGCAGTTCCCCCACACAGGGGGCCTACGAGCAGTACTTC. Amino acid sequence: CASSSPTQGAYEQYF.